The rows below give T cell receptor beta chains drawn from one sample of a study of blood T cell repertoires in COVID-19. Profiling relied on immunoSEQ multiplex PCR, and the TCRdb table lists in-frame clones only, not all of them. In the table there are some 400,000 clones, more than 75% of which are singletons. Sequencing was done on a sample of peripheral blood. These receptor sequences come from a human donor in a cohort sampled during active COVID-19. Each CDR3 is given with its conserved first and last residue. D genes are given only for firm matches. Only some rows state a clone size, as once, few, many or a class for expanded clones.

DNA | CDR3 | D | J | size | V
TGTGCCAGCAGCTCGTGGGGCCGGGCTGAAGCTTTCTTT | CASSSWGRAEAFF | - | TRBJ1-1 | - | TRBV13
TGTGCCAGCAGCGTAGCGGCAGGGACAACTTATGGCTACACCTTC | CASSVAAGTTYGYTF | - | TRBJ1-2 | - | TRBV9
TGCGCCAGCAGCTTGAGAGCCCGGGACATGGAAGTGACCGGGGAGCTGTTTTTT | CASSLRARDMEVTGELFF | - | TRBJ2-2 | few | TRBV5-1
TGTGCCAGCGGGCAGATCTATGGCTACACCTTC | CASGQIYGYTF | - | TRBJ1-2 | - | TRBV2
TGTGCCAGCTATCAGGGGGTGGGAGTCGGCACTGAAGCTTTCTTT | CASYQGVGVGTEAFF | TRBD1 | TRBJ1-1 | few | TRBV7-8
TGTGCCAGCAGTAGGGGCGGTGAAGCTTTCTTT | CASSRGGEAFF | - | TRBJ1-1 | - | TRBV6-2/TRBV6-3
TGTGCCAGCAGAAACAGGGTCGGACAGCCCCAGCATTTT | CASRNRVGQPQHF | - | TRBJ1-5 | once | TRBV6-5
TGTGCCAGCAGCTTGGAGCCCAGGGGCACCGGGGAGCTGTTTTTT | CASSLEPRGTGELFF | - | TRBJ2-2 | - | TRBV5-6
TGTGCCAGCACCCCCCCGGGGAGGGCCCCCCGAGCTTTCTTT | CASTPPGRAPRAFF | - | TRBJ1-1 | once | TRBV6-5
TGTGCCAGCAGCGTTACAGGGGGAAACTATGGCTACACCTTC | CASSVTGGNYGYTF | TRBD1 | TRBJ1-2 | - | TRBV9
TGTGCCAGCAGCCCCCGACCGGGACTAGATAGCACCGGGGAGCTGTTTTTT | CASSPRPGLDSTGELFF | TRBD2 | TRBJ2-2 | - | TRBV9
TGCAGTGCTAGTTCTCCAATCAGGCGGCCAGGGGCGTTCACTGAAGCTTTCTTT | CSASSPIRRPGAFTEAFF | - | TRBJ1-1 | - | TRBV20-1
TGTGCCAGCAGCTTAGTGACGGGCACTGAAGCTTTCTTT | CASSLVTGTEAFF | - | TRBJ1-1 | - | TRBV11-2
TGCGCCAGCAGCCCGTTGGGGGGATCTTATACAACTAATGAAAAACTGTTTTTT | CASSPLGGSYTTNEKLFF | - | TRBJ1-4 | - | TRBV4-1
TGTGCCAGCAGCGTCAGGGGTTTCACAGATACGCAGTATTTT | CASSVRGFTDTQYF | - | TRBJ2-3 | - | TRBV28
TGCGCCAGCAGCTTGGCCTTGGTGGGACAGTCTTCTGGGGCCAACGTCCTGACTTTC | CASSLALVGQSSGANVLTF | TRBD1 | TRBJ2-6 | - | TRBV5-1
TGTGCCATCAGTGAGTCGACAGCCTATGGCTACACCTTC | CAISESTAYGYTF | - | TRBJ1-2 | - | TRBV10-3
TGTGCCAGCAGCCCGGACAGGAGCACAGATACGCAGTATTTT | CASSPDRSTDTQYF | TRBD1 | TRBJ2-3 | - | TRBV11-3
TGTGCCACCAGCAGAGACTACCGGTTCACAGATACGCAGTATTTT | CATSRDYRFTDTQYF | - | TRBJ2-3 | few | TRBV15
TGTGCCAGCAGCAAGCGGGAGGACTACGAGCAGTACTTC | CASSKREDYEQYF | TRBD2 | TRBJ2-7 | - | TRBV6-5
TGTGCCAGCACTGGGCAGGGGATGAAAATGAACACTGAAGCTTTCTTT | CASTGQGMKMNTEAFF | - | TRBJ1-1 | - | TRBV28
TGTGCCAGCAGCTCGGGTGGTGGGACAGATACGCAGTATTTT | CASSSGGGTDTQYF | - | TRBJ2-3 | - | TRBV9
TGTGCCAGCTCGCTCCTTCGGGGGGGCGAGGCTAATGAAAAACTGTTTTTT | CASSLLRGGEANEKLFF | - | TRBJ1-4 | - | TRBV18
TGTGCCAGCAGCTTAACGGGAGGGTTAGATACGCAGTATTTT | CASSLTGGLDTQYF | TRBD2 | TRBJ2-3 | - | TRBV7-3
TGTGCCAGCAGCCTCGCTACGAACACCGGGGAGCTGTTTTTT | CASSLATNTGELFF | - | TRBJ2-2 | once | TRBV11-3
TGTGCCAGCAGTCAAGACAGGGGAACCTACGAGCAGTACTTC | CASSQDRGTYEQYF | TRBD1 | TRBJ2-7 | - | TRBV27
TGTGCCAGCAGCGGACAGAGCTACGAGCAGTACTTC | CASSGQSYEQYF | - | TRBJ2-7 | - | TRBV5-6
TGTGCCAGCAGCCGGGACAGTTCTGGGGCCAACGTCCTGACTTTC | CASSRDSSGANVLTF | TRBD1 | TRBJ2-6 | - | TRBV3-1/TRBV3-2
TGTGCCAGCAGCAGGACAGGTTCAAGCTCCTACGAGCAGTACTTC | CASSRTGSSSYEQYF | TRBD1 | TRBJ2-7 | - | TRBV2
TGTGCCAGCTCAATTCTAGCGGGAGCCCCCGGGGAGCTGTTTTTT | CASSILAGAPGELFF | TRBD2 | TRBJ2-2 | - | TRBV7-9
TGTGCCAGCAGTTTGTCGGACAGGGGGCCCGGCACTGAAGCTTTCTTT | CASSLSDRGPGTEAFF | TRBD1 | TRBJ1-1 | - | TRBV28
TGTGCCAGCAGACAGACTAGCGGGAGGAACAACGAGCAGTACTTC | CASRQTSGRNNEQYF | TRBD2 | TRBJ2-7 | - | TRBV6-5